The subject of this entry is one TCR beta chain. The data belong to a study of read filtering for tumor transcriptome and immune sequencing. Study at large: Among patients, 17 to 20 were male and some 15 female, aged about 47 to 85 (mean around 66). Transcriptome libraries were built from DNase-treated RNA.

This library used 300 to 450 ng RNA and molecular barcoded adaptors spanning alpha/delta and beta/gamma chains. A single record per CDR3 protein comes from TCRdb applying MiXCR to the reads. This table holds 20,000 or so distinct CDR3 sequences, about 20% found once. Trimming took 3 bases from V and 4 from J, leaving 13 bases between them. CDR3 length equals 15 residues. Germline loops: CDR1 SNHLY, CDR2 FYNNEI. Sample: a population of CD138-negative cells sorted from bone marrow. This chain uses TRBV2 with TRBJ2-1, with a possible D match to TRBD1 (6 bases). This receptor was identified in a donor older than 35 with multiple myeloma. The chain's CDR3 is CASSEHRALYNEQFF. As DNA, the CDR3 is TGTGCCAGCAGTGAGCACAGGGCCCTATACAATGAGCAGTTCTTC.